This TCR beta chain was found in a study of human T cells and chemical hapten exposure. Study at large: Across the whole study, which lasted about 6 months, patients were given diphenylcyclopropenone on the scalp once a week. Largely, small differences in pooled library volume made per-sample TCR yields vary.

Time point defined: pre-sensitization, week 0. Described treatment: therapeutic diphenylcyclopropenone sensitization with weekly scalp DPC. V was pared by 4 bases and J by 8 bases, with 18 bases between. CDR1 is SQVTM and CDR2 is ANQGSEA in the germline V gene. The CDR3 totals 14 residues. Unique molecular identifiers were affixed to discrete cDNA molecules within the library. TCRdb ran MiXCR on the RACE reads and lists one entry per CDR3 protein. The sample yields about 98,000 distinct CDR3 sequences, 10% to 14% seen once. Study results and caveats: Clustering by CDR3 similarity yielded significantly more large clusters from expanded TCRs than controls.

Of note for this clonotype: The target antigen is unknown.

The TCR was taken from a woman between 55 and 75 years old with alopecia areata. Some clones in this sample may be carry-over from other donors' samples. This chain joins TRBV29-1 and TRBJ2-1, with D possibly TRBD1 on 5 matching bases. Sequencing was performed on whole blood, taken in connection with sensitization to the hapten diphenylcyclopropenone (DPC). CDR3 sequence: CSVVFGAGSDEQFF. As DNA, the CDR3 is TGCAGCGTTGTGTTTGGGGCTGGATCGGATGAGCAGTTCTTC.